This T cell receptor (beta chain) stems from a study of tumor-infiltrating lymphocytes in primary liver carcinoma. As for the study in general: Through surgical resection, the patients' primary liver carcinoma was treated.

Both blood RNA, taken from unsorted whole blood, and germline DNA were extracted. For this clonotype: At one end the junction does not follow the germline gene, possibly because of a read error.

Total RNA amounting to 500 ng was the source from which TCR beta cDNA was made with a constant-region primer. Slightly modified ARM-PCR, run as three nested multiplex PCR rounds, produced the TCR beta libraries. TCRdb reanalysed the multiplex PCR reads using MiXCR and keeps one entry per CDR3 protein. The data show approximately 320,000 distinct CDR3 sequences, almost 60% seen once. The sequencing sample was made of peripheral blood. This receptor was obtained from a woman aged 25 to 39 with primary liver carcinoma and hepatitis B virus infection.

The CDR3 loop is CASSAPGQETQYF. For the CDR3, the DNA is TGTGCCAGCTCAGCACCGGGGCAAGAGACCCAGTACTTC. The chain is built from TRBV18 and TRBJ2-5, with TRBD2 as a possible D gene (5 bases). The CDR3 totals 13 residues. Looked up from germline, CDR1 is KGHSH and CDR2 is LQKENI. Together with reference TRBV18 and TRBJ2-5, the CDR3 gives the full variable domain: NAGVMQNPRHLVRRRGQEARLRCSPMKGHSHVYWYRQLPEEGLKFMVYLQKENIIDESGMPKERFSAEFPKEGPSILRIQQVVRGDSAAYFCASSAPGQETQYFGPGTRLLVL.